Listed here are 15 T cell receptor beta chains from one sample, sequenced in a study of graft-versus-host responses after intestinal transplantation. Data came from immunoSEQ multiplex PCR; TCRdb stores just in-frame clones and leaves some out. The top ten clones hold more than 1.4% of a sample with about 98,000 clones, more than 70% of them seen once. The material was PBMCs, obtained 255 days after intestinal transplant. The receptors were sampled from a human patient who received an intestinal transplant, so some T cells may come from the graft donor.

The J gene is TRBJ2-1, the V gene TRBV29-1, with unresolved D. This CDR3 comprises 13 residues. Germline lookup yields CDR1 SQVTM and CDR2 ANQGSEA. Trimming cost V 6 bases and J 9 bases, with 18 bases left between them. The CDR3 reads CSVWPTLDGEQFF. The DNA for the CDR3 is TGCAGCGTATGGCCCACTCTTGACGGTGAGCAGTTCTTC.

The chain uses TRBV4-2 and TRBJ1-6; no clear D gene. The V end lost 1 base, the J end lost 3 bases, and 10 bases lay between the germline ends. In germline, CDR1 is LGHNA, CDR2 YNFKEQ. The CDR3 is made up of 16 amino acids. CDR3 protein: CASSQVREIYNSPLHF. CDR3 nucleotides: TGTGCCAGCAGCCAAGTTAGGGAGATCTATAATTCACCCCTCCACTTT.

This clone is a singleton in its sample. The V and J genes are TRBV2 and TRBJ2-6; no clear D gene. V was trimmed by 10 bases and J by 2 bases, leaving 15 bases between them. Germline CDR1 reads SNHLY; CDR2 reads FYNNEI. This CDR3 spans 15 amino acids. The CDR3 region is CATATGLTGANVLTF. The CDR3 DNA follows: TGTGCCACCGCGACGGGTTTAACTGGGGCCAACGTCCTGACTTTC.

The chain couples TRBV5-5 to TRBJ2-5; 8 bases map to TRBD1. J lost 5 bases, V lost 4 bases, and 10 bases had no gene match. CDR3 length: 15 residues. Germline V lookup: CDR1 SGHKS, CDR2 YYEKEE (reference sequence). The CDR3 protein is CASSEKTGEWETQYF. CDR3 nucleotides: TGTGCCAGCAGCGAAAAGACAGGGGAGTGGGAGACCCAGTACTTC.

J is TRBJ1-2 and V is TRBV19, with D tentatively TRBD1 (5 bases). The CDR3 has 14 residues. Per the germline V gene, CDR1 is LNHDA and CDR2 is SQIVND (reference sequence). Trimming took 8 bases from V and 2 from J, leaving 15 bases between them. CDR3 coding DNA: TGTGCCAGTTTCGGGGACGGCCTAAACTATGGCTACACCTTC. Translated: CASFGDGLNYGYTF.

The chain joins TRBV14 to TRBJ2-3; the D is unclear. Germline V CDR1 and CDR2: SGHDN, FVKESK. The CDR3 spans 14 residues. V gave up 5 bases and J gave up 4 bases, with 13 bases separating them. The CDR3 nucleotides read TGTGCCAGCAGCGCCCACTGGGCCCCAGATACGCAGTATTTT. Its protein is CASSAHWAPDTQYF.

J is TRBJ1-6 and V is TRBV10-2; D is uncertain. The V gene lost 2 bases and the J gene lost 8 bases, with 4 bases spanning the gap. This CDR3 is built from 12 residues. Germline V gene sequence: CDR1 WSHSY, CDR2 SAAADI. The CDR3 spells CASSENHSPLHF. DNA for the CDR3: TGCGCCAGCAGTGAGAACCATTCACCCCTCCACTTT.

The genes are TRBV27 and TRBJ1-2; 8 positions agree with TRBD1. Trimming removed 5 bases from V and 4 bases from J; junction bases left unmatched: 6. The germline gives CDR1 MNHEY, CDR2 SMNVEV (reference sequence). The CDR3 length is 14 residues. The CDR3 DNA follows: TGTGCCAGCAGTCAGGGGGCGTACGGCTATGGCTACACCTTC. Its protein is CASSQGAYGYGYTF.

V and J are TRBV15 and TRBJ1-6, with 11 nucleotides matching TRBD1. This CDR3 is built from 15 residues. Germline loops: CDR1 LNHNV, CDR2 YYDKDF (reference sequence). V shed 8 bases, J shed 11 bases, and the junction held 11 bases outside the gene matches. This CDR3 reads CATGGQGAPTAPLHF. CDR3 sequence (DNA): TGTGCCACCGGAGGACAGGGGGCCCCCACGGCACCCCTCCACTTT.

This chain joins TRBV27 and TRBJ2-3, with D unresolved. V lost 7 bases to trimming and J lost 0 bases, with 20 bases between them. The CDR3 spans 17 residues. Per the germline V gene, CDR1 is MNHEY and CDR2 is SMNVEV (reference sequence). The CDR3 region has the DNA TGTGCCAGCAATCGGCGGACCAGCCCCATGAGCACAGATACGCAGTATTTT. It encodes CASNRRTSPMSTDTQYF.

The chain has TRBV21-1 and TRBJ1-1. TRBV21-1 is listed as a pseudogene. The CDR3 runs to 15 residues. CDR3 loop: CASSASSLRNTEAFF. CDR3 in DNA: TGTGCCAGCAGCGCCTCATCACTCAGGAACACTGAAGCTTTCTTT.

The V call is TRBV6-1, the J call TRBJ2-2; TRBD2 aligns across 7 bases. CDR1 is MNHNS, CDR2 SASEGT, per germline. V shed 4 bases and J 4 bases; nucleotides not matched to a gene: 6. The CDR3 consists of 15 residues. In nucleotides, the CDR3 is TGTGCCAGCAGTGTAGACCCGGGGGGCACCGGGGAGCTGTTTTTT. Amino acids: CASSVDPGGTGELFF.

This chain joins TRBV5-4 and TRBJ2-2; D ambiguous. This CDR3 spans 13 amino acids. Trimming shortened V by 0 bases and J by 4 bases, and 4 bases separated the two germline ends. The germline V gene has CDR1 SGHNT and CDR2 YYREEE (reference sequence). CDR3 amino acids: CASSLAGTGELFF. The CDR3 bases are TGTGCCAGCAGCTTGGCAGGCACCGGGGAGCTGTTTTTT.

CDR3 DNA sequence: TGCGCCAGCAGCCAAGCAGGGGCGGGTCAGCCCCAGCATTTT. Its protein is CASSQAGAGQPQHF. The V and J genes are TRBV4-1 and TRBJ1-5; D might be TRBD1 (6 bases). The germline V gene encodes CDR1 MGHRA and CDR2 YSYEKL. This CDR3 region has 14 residues. The germline V and J ends were trimmed by 1 base and 6 bases, with 10 bases remaining between them.

This chain connects TRBV29-1 to TRBJ2-7, with D perhaps assigned TRBD1 or TRBD2 (5 bases each). V dropped 6 bases and J dropped 2 bases, with 8 bases sitting between them. Germline V gene lookup returns CDR1 SQVTM and CDR2 ANQGSEA. The CDR3 extends over 11 amino acids. The CDR3, as DNA: TGCAGCGTCCGGGACCCCTACGAGCAGTACTTC. This gives the protein CSVRDPYEQYF.